A selection of T cell receptor beta chains follows, all from one sample in a study of blood T cell repertoires in COVID-19. Sequenced by immunoSEQ multiplex PCR; TCRdb stores in-frame clones only, minus some. The repertoire holds 250,000 to 350,000 clones, roughly 89% seen once, with around 4.4% in the top ten. Sample: PBMCs or T cells enriched from blood (not recorded which). The receptors come from a woman between 18 and 30 years old with acute COVID-19. Both conserved end residues are part of each CDR3. Each record gives: V gene, J gene, CDR3 protein.

TRBV7-9	TRBJ1-2	CASSSTATGYTF
TRBV3-1/TRBV3-2	TRBJ1-3	CASSPGQISGNTIYF
TRBV11-3	TRBJ2-3	CASSLGLTTTDTQYF
TRBV11-3	TRBJ2-4	CASRDRALAKNIQYF
TRBV5-1	TRBJ2-7	CASRAQTGEYEQYF
TRBV15	TRBJ2-1	CATSREGSSYNEQFF
TRBV6-5	TRBJ2-2	CASSYGGVGTGELFF
TRBV24-1	TRBJ2-2	CATSDREQGRFHGELFF
TRBV6-5	TRBJ2-1	CASSYMGLAGGSEQFF
TRBV18	TRBJ2-1	CASSPLRGDYNEQFF
TRBV23-1	TRBJ1-2	CASSQSGVRGPYIHGYTF